These T cell receptor beta chains were read from a single sample in a study of patients and donors after allogeneic stem cell transplantation. TCRdb called the RT-PCR reads again in MiXCR, with one record for every CDR3 protein. The sample holds hundreds of thousands of distinct CDR3 sequences; roughly 16% are singletons and the top ten take around 7.2%. The sequenced sample was blood, either unsorted or a sorted T cell fraction (not recorded which). These receptors all stem from a human donor who was either an allogeneic HSCT recipient or a stem cell or donor lymphocyte infusion donor (not recorded which). It is not recorded whose cells these are; they may come from a transplant donor. The conserved cysteine and the conserved F or W are not part of the CDR3 here. Each record gives: CDR3 length, V gene, CDR3 protein.

15	TRBV14	ASSSPGRGGMNTEAF
14	TRBV6-1	ASRRQVLSNTGELF
12	TRBV27	ASSLVREVYEQY
11	TRBV7-9	ASSFRTDTEAF
12	TRBV4-3	ASSQRTSTDTQY
11	TRBV30	AWSGLGGQPQH
13	TRBV24-1	ATSDLSGGGNTQY
13	TRBV4-2	ASSQDAGHHQPQH
14	TRBV7-8	ASSRTSGGLYNEQF
12	TRBV10-3	AISPGLAGNEQF
13	TRBV4-1	ASSQGTRRNTEAF
13	TRBV20-1	SASEQRAHNSPLH
14	TRBV7-3	ASSLSTGSVANVLT
11	TRBV7-8	ASSLEAGDTQY
10	TRBV5-6	ASSWTGRGRF
13	TRBV6-5	ASSYTGPSSYEQY
11	TRBV15	ATSRDLGDTQY
16	TRBV27	ASSLKSAARPIYNEQF
12	TRBV10-3	ASLRGIAGSEQF
13	TRBV5-1	ASSVRGLASYEQY
11	TRBV20-1	SARDGRNYGYT
14	TRBV4-1	ASSQEGIGRAYEQY
18	TRBV5-1	ASSLARVAETGTGNYGYT
10	TRBV7-8	ASSPRVVAQY
10	TRBV29-1	SGAGAQETQY
12	TRBV5-1	ASSPQGYTYEQY
12	TRBV29-1	SVEPGGGQETQY
13	TRBV4-1	ASSQYQLVADTQY
11	TRBV20-1	SAPYWYYYGYT
11	TRBV7-2	ASSLSTQETQY
12	TRBV7-8	ASTGVGGGYEQY
8	TRBV6-5	ASGAGELF
12	TRBV25-1	ASSPLGPNQPQH
12	TRBV18	ASSPPARDREAF
13	TRBV5-1	ASSLSRGGPYGYT
13	TRBV12-3/TRBV12-4	ASSLGGQGNQPQH
11	TRBV7-9	ASNPGLNEKLF
14	TRBV27	ASRNSQGDGANVLT
9	TRBV10-3	AISQNTEAF
14	TRBV19	ASSRHRGVTKNIQY
15	TRBV14	ASSQVVRGRRQETQY
11	TRBV6-6	ASSAFGNYGYT
13	TRBV28	ASSSETPVGNEQF
14	TRBV7-8	ASSFRQESSGNTIY